The present T cell receptor (beta chain) was sequenced within a study of Ad26.COV2.S vaccination and SARS-CoV-2 variants. In the study overall: Into the muscle, Ad26.COV2.S was dosed once or twice, 56 days apart.

Notes on this clone: Its antigen remains unidentified.

Documented treatment: 19 received Ad26.COV2.S at low or high dose, single or two shots; about 5 received placebo; per-sample allocation not given. Samples came from day 63 after the first vaccine or placebo injection. Produced via immunoSEQ multiplex PCR; TCRdb's table is partial and in-frame only. The data show roughly 320,000 clones, over 75% seen once. The CDR3 has 16 residues. CDR1 SGDLS and CDR2 YYNGEE come from the germline V gene. Trimming shortened V by 0 bases and J by 4 bases, and 14 bases separated the two germline ends. Study-level findings and limits: Total T cell responses, in the TCR breadth and depth analyses, may have been underestimated.

The receptor was derived from a person between 18 and 60 years old who received the Ad26.COV2.S COVID-19 vaccine or a placebo. Sequenced here: peripheral blood, sampled in a trial of Ad26.COV2.S vaccine versus placebo. The rearrangement joins TRBV9 to TRBJ1-3; D unresolved. CDR3 sequence (DNA): TGTGCCAGCAGCGTAGTGTCAGCGGGCATCGGAAACACCATATATTTT. Translated: CASSVVSAGIGNTIYF. The whole variable domain, filled in from reference TRBV9 and TRBJ1-3, reads DSGVTQTPKHLITATGQRVTLRCSPRSGDLSVYWYQQSLDQGLQFLIQYYNGEERAKGNILERFSAQQFPDLHSELNLSSLELGDSALYFCASSVVSAGIGNTIYFGEGSWLTVV.